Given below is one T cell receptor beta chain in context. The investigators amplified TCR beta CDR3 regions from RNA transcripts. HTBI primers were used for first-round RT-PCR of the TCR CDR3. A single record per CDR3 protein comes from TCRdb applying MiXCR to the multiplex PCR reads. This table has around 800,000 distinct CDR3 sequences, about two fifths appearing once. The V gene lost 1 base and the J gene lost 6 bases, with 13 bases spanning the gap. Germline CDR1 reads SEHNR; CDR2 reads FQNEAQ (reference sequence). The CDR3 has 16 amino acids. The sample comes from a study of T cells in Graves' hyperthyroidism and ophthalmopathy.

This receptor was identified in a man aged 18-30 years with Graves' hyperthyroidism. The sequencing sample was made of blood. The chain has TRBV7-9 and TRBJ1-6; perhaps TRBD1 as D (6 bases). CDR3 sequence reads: CASSLVTGGGNSPLHF. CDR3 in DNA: TGTGCCAGCAGCTTAGTGACGGGGGGCGGTAATTCACCCCTCCACTTT.